This TCR beta chain appears in the sequencing data of a study of shared clonotypes between healthy human individuals. Sequencing was performed with immunoSEQ multiplex PCR; in TCRdb, only in-frame clones are kept and a portion is missing. The sample carries about 2.4 million clones, more than 85% recorded once. Germline assignment: CDR1 KGHSH and CDR2 LQKENI. The trim removed 3 bases at V and 5 bases at J, leaving 6 bases unmatched. This CDR3 region has 14 residues. Sequencing was done on a sample of naive CD4+ T cells from PBMCs. Documented subset: CD45RA+ positively selected. The V and J genes are TRBV18 and TRBJ2-7; 8 bases line up with TRBD2. The receptor was derived from a man aged 18 to 29 in good health. Some clones in this sample may be carry-over from other donors' samples. CDR3 residues: CASSPPGLVNEQYF. In DNA form, the CDR3 reads TGTGCCAGCTCACCCCCGGGACTAGTGAACGAGCAGTACTTC.